What follows is one TCR beta chain and its context. Its target is unknown. Unique molecular identifiers (one per individual cDNA molecule) were attached. In TCRdb, the 5' RACE reads were re-called with MiXCR into one record per CDR3 protein. The sample records some 120,000 distinct CDR3 sequences, around 14% being singletons. The data were obtained in a study of early T cells in non-severe SARS-CoV-2 infection. Study information: Unpaired chains resulted from sequencing bulk RNA of unsorted whole blood. The study, taken as a whole, reports: Using VDJdb, the matching emphasized anti-spike CD8 responses while missing private and CD4 specificities.

V was trimmed by 5 bases and J by 3 bases, leaving 8 bases between them. There are 13 residues in the CDR3. In germline, CDR1 is MNHEY, CDR2 SVGAGI. Specimen: whole blood. The rearrangement joins TRBV6-5 to TRBJ1-3; D uncertain. This TCR was recovered from an adult who was a healthcare worker with PCR-confirmed SARS-CoV-2 infection or an uninfected control (not recorded which). The CDR3 DNA reads as TGTGCCAGCAGTGAACAGTATGGAAACACCATATATTTT. Translation gives CASSEQYGNTIYF.